The rows below give T cell receptor beta chains drawn from one sample of a study of T-cell reconstitution after alpha-beta-depleted transplantation in children. TCRdb re-called the PCR reads through MiXCR, storing one row per CDR3 protein. This table holds almost 500,000 distinct CDR3 sequences, about an eighth found once. The source was PBMCs from the stem cell graft donor, collected from the stem cell graft. The source is a human donor who donated a stem cell graft to a child with combined immunodeficiency. Both conserved end residues are part of each CDR3. A D gene is named only where the DNA matches it firmly. The size field is filled for only some rows; it gives once, few, many or a size class.

J: TRBJ1-1; length: 13; D: -; V: TRBV5-4; size: -; CDR3: CASSPSMGTEAFF; DNA: TGTGCCAGCAGCCCAAGTATGGGGACTGAAGCTTTCTTT
J: TRBJ2-2; length: 15; D: -; V: TRBV6-5; size: many; CDR3: CASISDRSNTGELFF; DNA: TGTGCCAGCATTTCCGACAGGTCTAACACCGGGGAGCTGTTTTTT
J: TRBJ2-1; length: 14; D: TRBD2; V: TRBV29-1; size: many; CDR3: CSGETSGADNEQFF; DNA: TGCAGCGGGGAGACTAGCGGGGCCGACAATGAGCAGTTCTTC
J: TRBJ2-1; length: 13; D: -; V: TRBV12-3/TRBV12-4; size: -; CDR3: CAIQGGGANEQFF; DNA: TGTGCCATCCAAGGGGGGGGGGCTAATGAGCAGTTCTTC
J: TRBJ2-1; length: 15; D: -; V: TRBV9; size: many; CDR3: CASSPRDKSYNEQFF; DNA: TGTGCCAGCAGCCCCAGGGATAAGTCCTACAATGAGCAGTTCTTC
J: TRBJ2-1; length: 16; D: -; V: TRBV14; size: few; CDR3: CASSQVWSLPVNEQFF; DNA: TGTGCCAGCAGCCAAGTTTGGTCCTTGCCGGTGAATGAGCAGTTCTTC
J: TRBJ1-6; length: 14; D: -; V: TRBV12-3/TRBV12-4; size: -; CDR3: CASSFTGLGSPLHF; DNA: TGTGCCAGCAGTTTTACCGGGTTGGGTTCACCCCTCCACTTT
J: TRBJ2-2; length: 16; D: TRBD1; V: TRBV7-2; size: few; CDR3: CASSHPPGQGTGELFF; DNA: TGTGCCAGCAGCCACCCTCCGGGACAGGGGACCGGGGAGCTGTTTTTT
J: TRBJ2-1; length: 12; D: TRBD2; V: TRBV12-3/TRBV12-4; size: few; CDR3: CASSRTSDEQFF; DNA: TGTGCCAGCAGCCGAACTAGCGATGAGCAGTTCTTC
J: TRBJ2-7; length: 12; D: -; V: TRBV29-1; size: few; CDR3: CSVAATSYEQYF; DNA: TGCAGCGTGGCGGCCACCTCCTACGAGCAGTACTTC
J: TRBJ2-5; length: 13; D: -; V: TRBV12-3/TRBV12-4; size: many; CDR3: CASTPTGQETQYF; DNA: TGTGCCAGCACGCCAACAGGGCAAGAGACCCAGTACTTC
J: TRBJ2-1; length: 15; D: TRBD2; V: TRBV7-9; size: many; CDR3: CASSLTSGGNNEQFF; DNA: TGTGCCAGCAGCTTGACTAGCGGGGGAAACAATGAGCAGTTCTTC
J: TRBJ1-6; length: 16; D: TRBD1; V: TRBV5-6; size: many; CDR3: CASSPRTGQKGSPLHF; DNA: TGTGCCAGCAGCCCGAGGACAGGCCAAAAGGGTTCACCCCTCCACTTT
J: TRBJ2-1; length: 16; D: TRBD1; V: TRBV12-3/TRBV12-4; size: many; CDR3: CASSPPGQDTYNEQFF; DNA: TGTGCCAGCAGTCCCCCGGGACAGGACACATACAATGAGCAGTTCTTC
J: TRBJ2-2; length: 15; D: -; V: TRBV3-1; size: -; CDR3: CASSQDPTGTGELFF; DNA: TGTGCCAGCAGCCAAGATCCTACGGGCACCGGGGAGCTGTTTTTT
J: TRBJ2-5; length: 11; D: -; V: TRBV30; size: -; CDR3: CAWSAAETQYF; DNA: TGTGCCTGGAGTGCGGCGGAGACCCAGTACTTC
J: TRBJ2-3; length: 18; D: TRBD2; V: TRBV5-6; size: many; CDR3: CASSSFGLAGASTDTQYF; DNA: TGTGCCAGCAGCTCTTTTGGACTAGCGGGGGCTAGCACAGATACGCAGTATTTT
J: TRBJ2-7; length: 14; D: -; V: TRBV6-5; size: -; CDR3: CASSYSGENYEQYF; DNA: TGTGCCAGCAGTTACTCGGGGGAGAACTACGAGCAGTACTTC
J: TRBJ2-1; length: 15; D: -; V: TRBV9; size: many; CDR3: CASSVGDPALNEQFF; DNA: TGTGCCAGCAGCGTAGGGGACCCCGCCCTCAATGAGCAGTTCTTC
J: TRBJ1-1; length: 14; D: -; V: TRBV25-1; size: many; CDR3: CASSPPGGLTEAFF; DNA: TGTGCCAGCAGCCCCCCTGGGGGGCTCACTGAAGCTTTCTTT
J: TRBJ2-7; length: 17; D: -; V: TRBV14; size: -; CDR3: CASSQVDGGWRAYEQYF; DNA: TGTGCCAGCAGCCAAGTGGACGGCGGGTGGAGAGCCTACGAGCAGTACTTC
J: TRBJ2-1; length: 16; D: TRBD1; V: TRBV3-1; size: few; CDR3: CASSQSGTGGLHEQFF; DNA: TGTGCCAGCAGCCAATCCGGGACAGGGGGTTTGCATGAGCAGTTCTTC
J: TRBJ2-3; length: 16; D: -; V: TRBV12-3/TRBV12-4; size: -; CDR3: CASSFRDWVDTDTQYF; DNA: TGTGCCAGCAGTTTCCGGGACTGGGTTGACACAGATACGCAGTATTTT
J: TRBJ1-6; length: 15; D: TRBD1; V: TRBV20-1; size: few; CDR3: CSAVPGQGFNSPLHF; DNA: TGCAGTGCTGTACCGGGACAGGGTTTCAATTCACCCCTCCACTTT
J: TRBJ2-5; length: 17; D: -; V: TRBV9; size: -; CDR3: CASSRSAPRGIQETQYF; DNA: TGTGCCAGCAGCCGATCGGCTCCCCGGGGGATCCAAGAGACCCAGTACTTC
J: TRBJ2-2; length: 17; D: TRBD2; V: TRBV2; size: few; CDR3: CASSKRLAGGRTGELFF; DNA: TGTGCCAGCAGTAAACGACTAGCGGGAGGCAGGACCGGGGAGCTGTTTTTT
J: TRBJ2-1; length: 11; D: -; V: TRBV12-5; size: many; CDR3: CASALPHEQFF; DNA: TGTGCTAGTGCCCTCCCCCATGAGCAGTTCTTC
J: TRBJ2-4; length: 13; D: -; V: TRBV10-2; size: few; CDR3: CASRAFAKNIQYF; DNA: TGCGCCAGCAGAGCGTTCGCCAAAAACATTCAGTACTTC
J: TRBJ2-5; length: 13; D: -; V: TRBV6-5; size: few; CDR3: CASSYSLGETQYF; DNA: TGTGCCAGCAGTTACTCCCTTGGGGAGACCCAGTACTTC
J: TRBJ2-1; length: 16; D: -; V: TRBV5-5; size: many; CDR3: CASSLWGRHSNNEQFF; DNA: TGTGCCAGCAGCTTGTGGGGGCGACATTCAAACAATGAGCAGTTCTTC
J: TRBJ2-7; length: 15; D: TRBD2; V: TRBV12-3/TRBV12-4; size: many; CDR3: CASSPGLAGAIGQYF; DNA: TGTGCCAGCAGTCCCGGACTAGCGGGAGCAATTGGGCAGTACTTC
J: TRBJ2-1; length: 15; D: TRBD2; V: TRBV6-5; size: -; CDR3: CASSLLTGTSGEQFF; DNA: TGTGCCAGCAGTCTCCTGACCGGGACTAGCGGCGAGCAGTTCTTC
J: TRBJ1-1; length: 14; D: -; V: TRBV28; size: -; CDR3: CASSFTAGWTEAFF; DNA: TGTGCCAGCAGTTTCACGGCAGGGTGGACTGAAGCTTTCTTT
J: TRBJ1-2; length: 14; D: TRBD1; V: TRBV12-3/TRBV12-4; size: -; CDR3: CASSLPGGGYGYTF; DNA: TGTGCCAGCAGTTTACCAGGGGGCGGGTATGGCTACACCTTC
J: TRBJ1-4; length: 13; D: TRBD1; V: TRBV5-1; size: few; CDR3: CASRRDREEKLFF; DNA: TGCGCCAGCAGACGGGACAGGGAGGAAAAACTGTTTTTT
J: TRBJ2-7; length: 15; D: TRBD1; V: TRBV5-1; size: few; CDR3: CASSLVGQGKYEQYF; DNA: TGCGCCAGCAGCTTGGTAGGACAGGGGAAATACGAGCAGTACTTC
J: TRBJ2-3; length: 16; D: TRBD2; V: TRBV5-1; size: -; CDR3: CASSPSGGTWVDTQYF; DNA: TGCGCCAGCAGCCCCAGCGGGGGGACTTGGGTAGATACGCAGTATTTT
J: TRBJ2-1; length: 16; D: TRBD2; V: TRBV6-1; size: few; CDR3: CASSEAEREGLDEQFF; DNA: TGTGCCAGCAGTGAAGCAGAGCGGGAGGGCTTAGATGAGCAGTTCTTC
J: TRBJ1-5; length: 16; D: TRBD1; V: TRBV13; size: -; CDR3: CASSATGYFSNQPQHF; DNA: TGTGCCAGCAGCGCGACAGGGTATTTTAGCAATCAGCCCCAGCATTTT
J: TRBJ2-5; length: 14; D: -; V: TRBV27; size: few; CDR3: CASSFYRTAKTQYF; DNA: TGTGCCAGCAGCTTTTACCGGACAGCGAAGACCCAGTACTTC
J: TRBJ2-3; length: 16; D: -; V: TRBV7-9; size: -; CDR3: CASSLGETGLADTQYF; DNA: TGTGCCAGCAGCTTAGGTGAGACCGGGCTCGCGGATACGCAGTATTTT
J: TRBJ2-4; length: 17; D: TRBD2; V: TRBV5-6; size: few; CDR3: CASSLVVAGVTKNIQYF; DNA: TGTGCCAGCAGCTTGGTCGTCGCGGGGGTGACCAAAAACATTCAGTACTTC
J: TRBJ2-7; length: 16; D: TRBD2; V: TRBV4-2; size: -; CDR3: CASSQDPLAGVGEQYF; DNA: TGTGCCAGCAGCCAAGATCCCCTAGCGGGGGTTGGCGAGCAGTACTTC
J: TRBJ2-3; length: 11; D: -; V: TRBV30; size: -; CDR3: CAWKVADTQYF; DNA: TGTGCCTGGAAGGTTGCAGATACGCAGTATTTT
J: TRBJ1-5; length: 21; D: -; V: TRBV4-2; size: -; CDR3: CASSPLGGGAVPNNFSQPQHF; DNA: TGTGCCAGCAGCCCATTGGGGGGGGGCGCGGTACCTAACAATTTTTCTCAGCCCCAGCATTTT
J: TRBJ2-3; length: 14; D: -; V: TRBV5-1; size: few; CDR3: CASSRAGSRDTQYF; DNA: TGCGCCAGCAGTCGGGCAGGGTCGAGAGATACGCAGTATTTT
J: TRBJ1-1; length: 11; D: -; V: TRBV7-9; size: few; CDR3: CASSFWPEAFF; DNA: TGTGCCAGCAGCTTTTGGCCTGAAGCTTTCTTT
J: TRBJ2-5; length: 15; D: TRBD2; V: TRBV2; size: -; CDR3: CASGGTSGRQETQYF; DNA: TGTGCCAGCGGGGGAACTAGCGGGAGACAAGAGACCCAGTACTTC
J: TRBJ2-1; length: 12; D: TRBD1; V: TRBV4-1; size: -; CDR3: CASSPRTGTRFF; DNA: TGCGCCAGCAGCCCAAGGACAGGAACGCGGTTCTTC
J: TRBJ2-1; length: 15; D: -; V: TRBV7-9; size: many; CDR3: CASSSTGIPYNEQFF; DNA: TGTGCCAGCAGCTCGACCGGGATCCCCTACAATGAGCAGTTCTTC
J: TRBJ2-2; length: 15; D: TRBD1; V: TRBV5-1; size: -; CDR3: CASSRDRPNTGELFF; DNA: TGCGCCAGCAGCCGGGACAGACCTAACACCGGGGAGCTGTTTTTT
J: TRBJ2-1; length: 15; D: TRBD2; V: TRBV18; size: few; CDR3: CASSSERGFLNEQFF; DNA: TGTGCCAGCTCATCAGAGCGGGGGTTCCTTAATGAGCAGTTCTTC